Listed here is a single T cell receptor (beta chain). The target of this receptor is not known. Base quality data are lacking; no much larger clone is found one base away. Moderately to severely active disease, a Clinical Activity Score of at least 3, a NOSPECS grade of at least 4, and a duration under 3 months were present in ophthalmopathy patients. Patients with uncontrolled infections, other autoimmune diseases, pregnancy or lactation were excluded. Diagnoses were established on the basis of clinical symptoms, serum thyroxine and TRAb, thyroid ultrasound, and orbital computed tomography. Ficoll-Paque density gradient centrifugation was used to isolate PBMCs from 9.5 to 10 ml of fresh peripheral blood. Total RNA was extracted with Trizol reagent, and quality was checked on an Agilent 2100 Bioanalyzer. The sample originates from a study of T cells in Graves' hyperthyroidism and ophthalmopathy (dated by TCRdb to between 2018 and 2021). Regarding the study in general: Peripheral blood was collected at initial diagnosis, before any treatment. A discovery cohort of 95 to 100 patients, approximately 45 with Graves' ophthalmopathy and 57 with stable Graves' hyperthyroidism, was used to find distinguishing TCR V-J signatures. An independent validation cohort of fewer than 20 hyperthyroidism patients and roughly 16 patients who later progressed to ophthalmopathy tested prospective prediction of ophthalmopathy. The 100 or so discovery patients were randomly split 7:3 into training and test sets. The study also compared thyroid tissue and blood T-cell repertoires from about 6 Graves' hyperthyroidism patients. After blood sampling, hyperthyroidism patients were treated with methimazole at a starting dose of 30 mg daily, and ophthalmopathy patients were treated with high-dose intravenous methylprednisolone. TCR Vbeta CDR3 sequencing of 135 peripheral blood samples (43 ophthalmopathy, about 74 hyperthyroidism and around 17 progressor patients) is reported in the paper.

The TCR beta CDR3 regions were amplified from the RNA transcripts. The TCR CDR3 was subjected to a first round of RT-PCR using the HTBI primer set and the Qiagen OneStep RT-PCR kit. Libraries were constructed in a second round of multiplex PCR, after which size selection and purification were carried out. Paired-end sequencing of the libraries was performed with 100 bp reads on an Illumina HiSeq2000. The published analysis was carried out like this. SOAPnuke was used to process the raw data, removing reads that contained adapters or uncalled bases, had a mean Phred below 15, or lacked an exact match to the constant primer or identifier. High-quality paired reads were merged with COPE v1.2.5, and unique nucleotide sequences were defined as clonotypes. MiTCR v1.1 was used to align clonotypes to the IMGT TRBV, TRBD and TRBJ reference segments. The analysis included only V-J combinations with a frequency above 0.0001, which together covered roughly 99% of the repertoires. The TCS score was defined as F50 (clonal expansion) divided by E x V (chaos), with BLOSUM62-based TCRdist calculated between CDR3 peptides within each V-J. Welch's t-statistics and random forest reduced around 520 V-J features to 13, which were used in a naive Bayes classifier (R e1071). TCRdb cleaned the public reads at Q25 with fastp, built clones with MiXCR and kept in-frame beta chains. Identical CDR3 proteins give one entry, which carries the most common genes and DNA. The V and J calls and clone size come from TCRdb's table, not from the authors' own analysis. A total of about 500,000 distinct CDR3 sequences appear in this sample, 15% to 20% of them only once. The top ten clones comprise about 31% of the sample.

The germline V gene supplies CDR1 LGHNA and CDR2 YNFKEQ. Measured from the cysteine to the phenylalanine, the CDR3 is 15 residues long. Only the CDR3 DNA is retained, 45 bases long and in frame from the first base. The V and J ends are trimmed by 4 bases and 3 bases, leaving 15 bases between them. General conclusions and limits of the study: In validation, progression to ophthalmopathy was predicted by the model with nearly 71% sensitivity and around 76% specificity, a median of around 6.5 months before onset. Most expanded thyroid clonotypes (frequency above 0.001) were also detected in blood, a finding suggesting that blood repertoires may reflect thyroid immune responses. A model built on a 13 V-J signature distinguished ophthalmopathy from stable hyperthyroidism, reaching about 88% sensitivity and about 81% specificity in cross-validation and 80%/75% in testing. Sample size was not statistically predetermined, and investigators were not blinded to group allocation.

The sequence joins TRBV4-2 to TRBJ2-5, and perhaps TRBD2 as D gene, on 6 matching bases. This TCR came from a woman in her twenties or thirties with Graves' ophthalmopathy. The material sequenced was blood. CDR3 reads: CASSRRVLAEETQYF. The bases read TGTGCCAGCAGCCGGCGCGTTTTAGCGGAAGAGACCCAGTACTTC.